This TCR beta chain comes out of a study of beta chain features in type 1 diabetes (dated by TCRdb to 2016 to 2018). Concerning the study at large: Patients and healthy donors did not differ in mean age, gender distribution, total cell number or subset yield. In the study, recently diagnosed type 1 diabetes patients and matched healthy donors were compared on the TCRB repertoires of their sorted circulating CD4+ T cell subsets. Whereas all 30 or so donors provided naive and central memory subsets, regulatory and stem cell-like memory subsets were isolated from just 8 patients and roughly eight healthy donors. A total of 107,917,701 sorted cells were examined across all samples, and the number of cells per subset was strongly correlated with RNA yield. Broader findings and caveats from the paper: Type 1 diabetes patients showed a moderate but significant shortening of TCRB CDR3 length in all four CD4+ subsets. Patients with type 1 diabetes made fewer insertions and deleted more nucleotides at VDJ recombination sites, implying thymic rearrangement abnormalities. Only small numbers of individuals were included in the HLA sub-analyses, which left unresolved whether HLA type had any influence on TCRB rearrangement. Naive, central memory and regulatory TCRB repertoires appeared more similar among patients than among healthy donors. Because cDNA rather than genomic DNA was sequenced, highly expressing activated cells could have been over-represented, although no difference in activation and CD3 levels was found between groups. PCR might favor shorter templates, but patient and control samples were amplified and corrected together, so any skew would affect both groups equally.

The CDR3, cysteine through phenylalanine, is 16 amino acids long. Left in the record is the CDR3 DNA by itself, 48 bases read in frame from the first base. V is shortened by 4 bases, J by 5 bases, and the region joining them spans 20 bases. The germline V gene sets CDR1 to SGDLS and CDR2 to YYNGEE. The entire amount of isolated RNA was reverse transcribed using the High Capacity cDNA Reverse Transcription Kit, so the sequenced TCRB transcripts were expressed ones. Deep immunoSEQ sequencing was performed on naive, central memory and regulatory T cell samples, with an average of roughly 4 million total reads per sample. Sorted cells were lysed in RLT buffer, and RNA was extracted using DNase-treated RNeasy Micro or Mini kits according to cell number. To prevent cross-contamination, each cell subset was processed individually, whereas patient and healthy donor samples were processed jointly. Using the immunoSEQ multiplex PCR, TCRB sequences were amplified from cDNA into 87-bp fragments spanning the CDR3 region. Amplicons were sequenced on the Illumina HiSeq platform. As for the authors' bioinformatics: PCR bias was corrected computationally using synthetic template baselines, and reads within Hamming distance 2 were collapsed, with unmergeable singletons discarded. By aligning reads against IMGT, V, D and J genes, CDR3 length, and insertions or deletions at six rearrangement sites were assigned. Within each subset, clonotype counts were normalized to sorted cell number, after which true diversity and Gini coefficients were computed with the tcR R package. The overlap coefficient, calculated on TCRB nucleotide sequences, was used to quantify repertoire sharing. TCRdb obtained this table from immuneACCESS and retained in-frame rearrangements with V and J assigned. These tables miss some clones; where compared with another copy, unresolved V genes account for less than half of the shortfall, and the remainder is unexplained. The D gene and trimming were derived from the DNA, and the V and J assignments and clone size from that table. This sample is represented by about 320,000 clones; around 13% of them were singletons. The ten top clones hold about 6.7% of the sample.

From each donor, a single peripheral blood sample of 90 to 150 mL on average was drawn into heparinised tubes. Using a panel that included CD45RO, CCR7, CD25, CD127, CD95 and CD27, naive, central memory, regulatory and stem cell-like memory CD4+ T cells were sorted on a BD FACSAria II. A purity above 98% was achieved for all sorted populations. PBMCs were separated immediately by Lymphoprep density gradient centrifugation and were stained directly, without being cultured. To minimize batch effects, samples were stained and sorted in pairs, one healthy donor with one patient per experiment. Concerning this clone: This receptor's antigen is unknown. It has no much larger one-base neighbor in the sample; base qualities were not kept.

The chain joins TRBV9 to TRBJ2-3, with no D gene named confidently. This receptor was obtained from a man aged 25-45 years in good health. Sequencing used central memory CD4+ T cells from blood. At the DNA level, the sequence is TGTGCCAGCAGCCTGAGAGGTAGAACAGTGGGAGATACGCAGTATTTT. The translation is CASSLRGRTVGDTQYF.